This T cell receptor beta chain was retrieved from a study of T-cell memory formation after mild COVID-19. Study context: TCR clusters were mostly donor specific.

MiXCR, applied by TCRdb to the 5' RACE reads, yields one record per CDR3 protein. The table has 300,000 to 400,000 distinct CDR3 sequences, more than 15% seen once. From germline, CDR1 is LGHNA and CDR2 YNFKEQ. The CDR3 contains 17 residues. V was clipped by 0 bases and J by 7 bases; unmatched bases: 7. The sample holds many counts of this clonotype. What it binds is not known. Study findings and constraints: Contracting clones localized mainly to CM and EM when CD4+ and mainly to EMRA when CD8+.

The chain is built from TRBV4-2 and TRBJ2-1, with 12 bases aligning to TRBD2. Sequencing was performed on PBMCs or a T cell subset sorted from them (not recorded which). The clonotype originates from a young man who had mild COVID-19 (a few samples of this study predate the infection). Cell type and time point are not known. The CDR3 loop is CASSQDPSGGARNEQFF. The CDR3 nucleotides read TGTGCCAGCAGCCAAGATCCTAGCGGGGGGGCCAGGAATGAGCAGTTCTTC.